This T cell receptor beta chain was captured in a study of blood T cell repertoires in COVID-19. As for the study in general: The origin of the acute and convalescent COVID-19 samples was the United States, Italy and Spain. In each case, the material was cDNA or gDNA derived from T cells, B-cell-depleted T cells, or PBMCs.

CDR1 LNHDA and CDR2 SQIVND come from the germline V gene (reference sequence). CDR3 length equals 18 residues. V shed 4 bases and J 1 base; nucleotides not matched to a gene: 14. Original analysis: Nucleated cell counts were estimated from reference gene primer amplification. Clones were sequenced by immunoSEQ multiplex PCR, and TCRdb holds only the in-frame ones, with some missing. The V and J calls and the clone size are those of that table, but D and trimming were determined from the DNA. The profile shows approximately 35,000 clones, 88% of them singletons. The TCR originated in a man aged 55-75 years with active COVID-19. The sample comprised peripheral blood. The rearrangement links TRBV19 to TRBJ1-2; the match to TRBD1 covers 8 bases. CDR3 residues: CASSTTRDRHTYNYGYTF. The DNA for the CDR3 is TGTGCCAGTAGTACCACCCGGGACAGGCATACCTATAACTATGGCTACACCTTC.